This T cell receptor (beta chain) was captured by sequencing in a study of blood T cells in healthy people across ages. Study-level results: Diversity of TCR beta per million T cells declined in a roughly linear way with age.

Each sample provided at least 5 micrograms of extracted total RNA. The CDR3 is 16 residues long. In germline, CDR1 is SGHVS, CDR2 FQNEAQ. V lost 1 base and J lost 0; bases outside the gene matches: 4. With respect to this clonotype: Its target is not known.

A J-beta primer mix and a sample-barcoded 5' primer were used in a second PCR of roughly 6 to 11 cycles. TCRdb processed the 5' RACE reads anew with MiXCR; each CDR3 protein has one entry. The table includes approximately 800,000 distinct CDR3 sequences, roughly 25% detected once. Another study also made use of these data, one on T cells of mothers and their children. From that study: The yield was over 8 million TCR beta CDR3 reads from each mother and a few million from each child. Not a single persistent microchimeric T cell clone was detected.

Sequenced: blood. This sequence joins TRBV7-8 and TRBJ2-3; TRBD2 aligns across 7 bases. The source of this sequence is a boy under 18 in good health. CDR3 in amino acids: CASSLEGTTSTDTQYF. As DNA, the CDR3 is TGTGCCAGCAGCTTAGAGGGGACTACTAGCACAGATACGCAGTATTTT.